Here is one TCR beta chain with its context. This sample is drawn from a study of blood T cell repertoires in COVID-19. The data were produced by immunoSEQ multiplex PCR, yet TCRdb's version contains in-frame clones alone and is incomplete. The table lists about 360,000 clones, approximately 89% of them singletons. With 5 bases removed from V and 5 bases from J, the gap between germline ends came to 6 bases. Per the germline V gene, CDR1 is SEHNR and CDR2 is FQNEAQ (reference sequence). The CDR3 extends over 12 amino acids. The chain recombines TRBV7-9 with TRBJ2-2; no clear D gene. This TCR was sampled from a man aged 25 to 40 who had recovered from COVID-19. The sample taken for sequencing was PBMCs or T cells enriched from blood (not recorded which). CDR3 DNA: TGTGCCAGCAGCGAACAGACCGGGGAGCTGTTTTTT. The encoded protein is CASSEQTGELFF.